This T cell receptor delta chain appears in the sequencing data of a study of human gamma delta and Vdelta1 T cells (dated by TCRdb to about 2018). The study in broad terms: Delta One T cells, Vd1+ gamma-delta T cells, were investigated in the study as cytotoxic effectors against acute myeloid leukemia. On the study overall, not on this receptor specifically: Delta One T cells were reported to be polyclonal and to show broad cytotoxic targeting of acute myeloid leukemia.

Worth noting for this clone: Its recognized antigen is unknown. It has no much larger one-base neighbor in the sample; base qualities were not kept.

Library creation used PCR. The sample was run on an Illumina MiSeq. TCRdb processed the public reads again with the CATT caller, after which rows with matching DNA were combined. The sample has over 10,000 delta-chain clones on record, roughly 50% of them singletons. The ten largest make up around 1.5% of the sample. CDR1 and CDR2 were assigned from the germline V gene as TSWWSYY and QGS. The CDR3 spans 18 residues, from the cysteine through the phenylalanine. Only the CDR3 portion is preserved as DNA: 54 bases, with reading frame beginning at the first base. V has 2 bases trimmed and J has 0 bases trimmed; junction bases matching no gene number 9.

Sequences were obtained from Vdelta1 gamma-delta T cells from blood grown in culture (DOT cells). Per the publication, the cell subset or site label means: Delta One T cells, in vitro expanded/differentiated Vd1+ gamma-delta T cells. The source of this sequence is a human donor in good health. The sequence is built from TRDV1 and TRDJ1; 10 nucleotides in the junction match TRDD3. In nucleotides, the sequence is TGTGCTCTTGGGGAATTAAAACTGGGGGATTCGTACACCGATAAACTCATCTTT. Translated, it reads CALGELKLGDSYTDKLIF.